The rows below give T cell receptor beta chains drawn from one sample of a study of blood T cell repertoires in COVID-19. Libraries were prepared by immunoSEQ multiplex PCR; TCRdb keeps only in-frame clonotypes and omits some of them. Here the sample spans 150,000 to 200,000 clones, 78% being singletons. The specimen sequenced was peripheral blood. All receptors derive from a woman of 80 years or more with active or convalescent COVID-19. Both conserved end residues are trimmed from each CDR3. The order of the fields is V gene, J gene, clone size, CDR3 protein. Clone size appears in some rows only: once, few, many, or a class for an expanded clone.

V gene: TRBV28; J gene: TRBJ1-4; clone size: few; CDR3 protein: ASSLPGGREKLF
V gene: TRBV28; J gene: TRBJ1-5; clone size: .; CDR3 protein: ASSLGAGVLSNQPQH
V gene: TRBV7-8; J gene: TRBJ2-1; clone size: once; CDR3 protein: ASLLGLAGTDGQF
V gene: TRBV6-1; J gene: TRBJ1-2; clone size: .; CDR3 protein: ASSSIGQGAYGYT
V gene: TRBV12-5; J gene: TRBJ2-1; clone size: .; CDR3 protein: ASGLVPGGPNNEQF
V gene: TRBV6-2/TRBV6-3; J gene: TRBJ2-7; clone size: few; CDR3 protein: ASSSTSGSSYEQY
V gene: TRBV7-9; J gene: TRBJ2-2; clone size: .; CDR3 protein: ASSFSRSGRGTGELF
V gene: TRBV12-1; J gene: TRBJ2-1; clone size: .; CDR3 protein: ASSFERAGGGLGFRYEQF
V gene: TRBV6-2/TRBV6-3; J gene: TRBJ1-3; clone size: .; CDR3 protein: ASSLKSSRDSRGNTIY
V gene: TRBV19; J gene: TRBJ2-3; clone size: .; CDR3 protein: ASSPGGGASTDTQY
V gene: TRBV28; J gene: TRBJ2-7; clone size: .; CDR3 protein: ASSPPGAYEQY
V gene: TRBV19; J gene: TRBJ1-5; clone size: .; CDR3 protein: ASSGRGLGQPQH
V gene: TRBV14; J gene: TRBJ1-5; clone size: .; CDR3 protein: ASSQDSSNQPQH
V gene: TRBV5-1; J gene: TRBJ2-7; clone size: .; CDR3 protein: ASSLGDRGYEQY
V gene: TRBV7-3; J gene: TRBJ1-1; clone size: .; CDR3 protein: ASSPLGGGTEAF
V gene: TRBV5-4; J gene: TRBJ2-4; clone size: .; CDR3 protein: ASSLPGLLAKNIQY
V gene: TRBV19; J gene: TRBJ1-6; clone size: few; CDR3 protein: ASSTTGIRSPLH
V gene: TRBV9; J gene: TRBJ1-4; clone size: .; CDR3 protein: ASSGTGTGEKLF
V gene: TRBV25-1; J gene: TRBJ2-3; clone size: once; CDR3 protein: ASSRQGTDPPTQY
V gene: TRBV2; J gene: TRBJ2-1; clone size: .; CDR3 protein: ASSETTTSEQF
V gene: TRBV5-1; J gene: TRBJ1-2; clone size: .; CDR3 protein: ASSKGQTYGYT
V gene: TRBV28; J gene: TRBJ2-7; clone size: .; CDR3 protein: ASSLDRGRYEQY
V gene: TRBV20-1; J gene: TRBJ2-3; clone size: .; CDR3 protein: SASFSSGGLTDTQY
V gene: TRBV6-5; J gene: TRBJ2-7; clone size: once; CDR3 protein: ASGRQGSHEQY
V gene: TRBV9; J gene: TRBJ2-7; clone size: .; CDR3 protein: ASSAQGGYEQY
V gene: TRBV7-8; J gene: TRBJ1-1; clone size: .; CDR3 protein: ASSTRQGRAF
V gene: TRBV3-1/TRBV3-2; J gene: TRBJ1-2; clone size: .; CDR3 protein: ASSPDYRDGYT
V gene: TRBV2; J gene: TRBJ1-2; clone size: .; CDR3 protein: ASKSDSYGYT
V gene: TRBV6-2/TRBV6-3; J gene: TRBJ2-7; clone size: .; CDR3 protein: ASSPDLGQGSPYEQY
V gene: TRBV29-1; J gene: TRBJ2-7; clone size: .; CDR3 protein: SVSPPYEQY
V gene: TRBV6-1; J gene: TRBJ1-2; clone size: .; CDR3 protein: ASSEGWFGTGVYGYT
V gene: TRBV7-9; J gene: TRBJ1-5; clone size: .; CDR3 protein: ASSRDSNQPQH
V gene: TRBV5-1; J gene: TRBJ1-5; clone size: .; CDR3 protein: ASSISGTGGQPQH
V gene: TRBV24-1; J gene: TRBJ1-2; clone size: .; CDR3 protein: ATSGRQGGSAYGYT
V gene: TRBV7-2; J gene: TRBJ1-3; clone size: .; CDR3 protein: ASTSNPGSGNTIY
V gene: TRBV7-2; J gene: TRBJ2-7; clone size: .; CDR3 protein: ASSSRDRGYEQY
V gene: TRBV9; J gene: TRBJ2-7; clone size: few; CDR3 protein: ASSVGFEPSYEQY
V gene: TRBV11-3; J gene: TRBJ2-1; clone size: .; CDR3 protein: ASSFEQYNEQF
V gene: TRBV5-4; J gene: TRBJ1-1; clone size: few; CDR3 protein: ASSLGGRNTEAF
V gene: TRBV15; J gene: TRBJ2-1; clone size: .; CDR3 protein: ATSRDQGADEQF
V gene: TRBV29-1; J gene: TRBJ1-1; clone size: once; CDR3 protein: SVFSRQTPEAF
V gene: TRBV5-1; J gene: TRBJ2-5; clone size: once; CDR3 protein: ASSGAPEETQY
V gene: TRBV18; J gene: TRBJ1-5; clone size: .; CDR3 protein: ASSPSTGWDQPQH
V gene: TRBV7-8; J gene: TRBJ2-2; clone size: few; CDR3 protein: ASSFSSGGNTGELF
V gene: TRBV5-1; J gene: TRBJ2-5; clone size: .; CDR3 protein: ASSLKGTVETQY
V gene: TRBV30; J gene: TRBJ2-3; clone size: .; CDR3 protein: AWRMGPGATDTQY
V gene: TRBV2; J gene: TRBJ1-4; clone size: once; CDR3 protein: ASDDRLGNNEKLF
V gene: TRBV2; J gene: TRBJ2-5; clone size: .; CDR3 protein: ASSEALGRGETQY
V gene: TRBV6-6; J gene: TRBJ1-1; clone size: .; CDR3 protein: ASSYFLETLWAF
V gene: TRBV2; J gene: TRBJ2-5; clone size: .; CDR3 protein: ASSPMTQETQY
V gene: TRBV7-9; J gene: TRBJ2-3; clone size: .; CDR3 protein: ASSLAAGVRDTQY
V gene: TRBV27; J gene: TRBJ1-1; clone size: .; CDR3 protein: ASSISGQVNTEAF